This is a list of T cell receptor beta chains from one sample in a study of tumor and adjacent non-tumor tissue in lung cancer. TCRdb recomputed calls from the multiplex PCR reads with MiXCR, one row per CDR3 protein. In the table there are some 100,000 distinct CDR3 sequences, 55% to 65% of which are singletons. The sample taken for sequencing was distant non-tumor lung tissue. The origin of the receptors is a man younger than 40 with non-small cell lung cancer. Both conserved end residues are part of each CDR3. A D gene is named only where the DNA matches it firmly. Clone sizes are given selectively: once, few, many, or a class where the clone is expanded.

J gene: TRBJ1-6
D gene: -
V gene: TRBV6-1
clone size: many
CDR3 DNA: TGTGCCAGCAGTGAAGCTAGTCCCCGGCTCCACTTT
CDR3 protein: CASSEASPRLHF

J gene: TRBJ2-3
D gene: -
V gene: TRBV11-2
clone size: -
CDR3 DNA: TGTGCAAGCAGCTTAAGGCGCGGGGTCACAGAAACGCAGTATTTT
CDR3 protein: CASSLRRGVTETQYF

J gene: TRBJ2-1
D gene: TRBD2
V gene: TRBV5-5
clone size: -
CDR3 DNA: TGTGCTAGCAGCTTGAGATTACTAGCGGATTACGATGAGCAGTTCTTC
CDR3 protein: CASSLRLLADYDEQFF

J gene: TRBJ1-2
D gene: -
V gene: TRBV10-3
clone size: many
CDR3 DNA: TGTGCCATCAGTGAGTCGAACTATGGCTACACCTTC
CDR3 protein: CAISESNYGYTF

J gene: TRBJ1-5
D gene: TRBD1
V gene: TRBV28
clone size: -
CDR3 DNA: TGTGCCAGCAGTCCCGGGGACCAGGGGGCCTATCAGCACCAGCATTTT
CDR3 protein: CASSPGDQGAYQHQHF

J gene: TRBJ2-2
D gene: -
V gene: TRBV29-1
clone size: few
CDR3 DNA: TGCAGCGCGTTTTTCGGGATCACAAACACCGGGGAGCTGTTTTTT
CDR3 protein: CSAFFGITNTGELFF

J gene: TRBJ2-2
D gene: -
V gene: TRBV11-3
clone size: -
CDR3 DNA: TGTGCCAGCAGCTCCCAGGGCAGACCAGACACCGGGGAGCTGTTTTTT
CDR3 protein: CASSSQGRPDTGELFF

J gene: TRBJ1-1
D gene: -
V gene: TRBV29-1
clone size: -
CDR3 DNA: TGCAGCGTTGACCCAGCGGGGGGAGCTCTCTTT
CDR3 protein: CSVDPAGGALF

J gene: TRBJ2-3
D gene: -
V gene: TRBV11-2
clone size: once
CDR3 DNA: TGTGCCAGCAGCTTCACCGGGATAGATATGCAGTATTTT
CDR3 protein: CASSFTGIDMQYF

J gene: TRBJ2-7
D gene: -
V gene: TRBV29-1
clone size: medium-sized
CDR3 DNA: TGCAGCGTTCCGAAGGGGGAGTCCTACGAGCAGTACTTC
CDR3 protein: CSVPKGESYEQYF

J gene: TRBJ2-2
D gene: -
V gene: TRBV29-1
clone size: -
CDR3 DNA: TGCAGCGTTGATAGGAACACCGGAAAGCTGTTTTTT
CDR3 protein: CSVDRNTGKLFF

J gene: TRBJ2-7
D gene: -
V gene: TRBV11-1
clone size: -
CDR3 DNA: TGTGCCACCAGAGCGGATAGGTCCGTGGAGCAGTACTTC
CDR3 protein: CATRADRSVEQYF

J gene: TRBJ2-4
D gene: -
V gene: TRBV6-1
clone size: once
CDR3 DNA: TGTGCCAGTACTATGACGTGGGCCAAAAACATTCAGTACTTC
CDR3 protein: CASTMTWAKNIQYF

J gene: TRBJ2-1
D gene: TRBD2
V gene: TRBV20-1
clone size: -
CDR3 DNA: TGCAGTACTAGATATGGGACTAGCGGGGGGAGGCGCTCCTACAATGAGCAGTTCTTC
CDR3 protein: CSTRYGTSGGRRSYNEQFF

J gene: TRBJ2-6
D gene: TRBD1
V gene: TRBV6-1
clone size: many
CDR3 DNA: TGTGCCAGCAGTACAGGGGGATCTGGGGCCAACGTCCTGACTTTC
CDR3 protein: CASSTGGSGANVLTF

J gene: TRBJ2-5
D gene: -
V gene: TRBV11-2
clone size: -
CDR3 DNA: TGTGCCAGCAGCTTAGATACACGTCGGAGCCAGTACTTC
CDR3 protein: CASSLDTRRSQYF

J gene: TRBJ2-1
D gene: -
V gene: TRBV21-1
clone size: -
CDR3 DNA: TGCGCCGGCAGCGCGACGAATAACCACTACAATGAGCAGTTATTC
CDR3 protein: CAGSATNNHYNEQLF

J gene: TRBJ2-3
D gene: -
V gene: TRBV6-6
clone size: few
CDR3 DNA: TGTGCCAGCAGATTAGAGAGACGGGGCCCAGATACGCAGTATTTT
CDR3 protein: CASRLERRGPDTQYF

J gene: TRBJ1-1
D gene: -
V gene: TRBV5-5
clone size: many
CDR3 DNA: TGTGCCAGCAGCCTCAGGGGGAACACTGAAGCTTTCTTT
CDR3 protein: CASSLRGNTEAFF

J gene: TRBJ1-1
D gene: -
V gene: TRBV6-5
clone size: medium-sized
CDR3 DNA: TGTGCCAGCAGTCTAAGCGGGGGTGAAGCTTTCTTT
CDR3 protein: CASSLSGGEAFF

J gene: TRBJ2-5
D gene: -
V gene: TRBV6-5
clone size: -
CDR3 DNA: TGTGCCTGCAGACCCCCGGCCCCCCAAGAGACCCAGTACTTC
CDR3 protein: CACRPPAPQETQYF

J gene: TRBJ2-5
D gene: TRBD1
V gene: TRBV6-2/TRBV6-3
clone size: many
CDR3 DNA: TGTGCCAGCAGTTACCAGGCAGGGGGCGTGGAGACCCAGTACTTC
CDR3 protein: CASSYQAGGVETQYF

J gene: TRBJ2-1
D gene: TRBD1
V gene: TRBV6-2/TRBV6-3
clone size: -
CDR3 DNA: TGTGCCAGCAGACAGGGGAACGAGCAGTCCTTT
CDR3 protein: CASRQGNEQSF

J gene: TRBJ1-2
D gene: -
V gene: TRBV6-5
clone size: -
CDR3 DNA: TGTGCCAGCAGCTACTCGATTCGGAACTATGGCTACTCCTTC
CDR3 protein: CASSYSIRNYGYSF

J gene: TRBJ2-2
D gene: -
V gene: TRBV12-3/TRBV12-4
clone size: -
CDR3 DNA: TGTGTCAGCAGTTTACAGGGATGGAACACGGGGGAGCTGTTTTTT
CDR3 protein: CVSSLQGWNTGELFF

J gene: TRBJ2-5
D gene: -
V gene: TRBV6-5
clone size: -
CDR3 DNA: TGTGCCAACAGTTTTCAAGAGACCCATTACTTC
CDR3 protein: CANSFQETHYF

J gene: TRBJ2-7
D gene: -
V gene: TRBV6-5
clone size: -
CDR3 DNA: TGTGCCAGCAGCATCGAAGAGTGTTACGAGCAGTATTTC
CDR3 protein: CASSIEECYEQYF

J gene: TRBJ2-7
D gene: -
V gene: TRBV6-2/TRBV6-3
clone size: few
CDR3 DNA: TGTGCCAGCAGTTCCGTGTCCTCTTACGAGCAGTACTTC
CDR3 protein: CASSSVSSYEQYF

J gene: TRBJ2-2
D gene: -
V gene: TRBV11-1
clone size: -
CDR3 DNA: TGTGCCAGCGGCTTATACCGAAGGGAAATCGGGGAGCTGTTTTTT
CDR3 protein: CASGLYRREIGELFF

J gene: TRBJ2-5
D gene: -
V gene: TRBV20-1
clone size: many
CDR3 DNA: TGCAGTGCCGCCCAAGGGGGGGGACGGGAGACCCAGTACTTC
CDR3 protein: CSAAQGGGRETQYF

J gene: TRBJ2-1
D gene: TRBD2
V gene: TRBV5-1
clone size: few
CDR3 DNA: TGCGCCAGCAGCGTTACTAGCGGGGGGGCCAATGAGCAGTTCTTC
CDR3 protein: CASSVTSGGANEQFF

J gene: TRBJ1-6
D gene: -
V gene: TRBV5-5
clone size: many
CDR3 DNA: TGTGCCAGCAGATCACAGGGTTTTGAATACTCACCCCTCCACTTT
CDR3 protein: CASRSQGFEYSPLHF

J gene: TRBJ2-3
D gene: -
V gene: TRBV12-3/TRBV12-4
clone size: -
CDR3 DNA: TGTGCCAGCAGGTGGACAAATGGGGGGCCCCAGTATTTT
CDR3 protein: CASRWTNGGPQYF

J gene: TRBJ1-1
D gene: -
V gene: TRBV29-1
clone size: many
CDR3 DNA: TGCAGCGTAGCCCCGGATCCAAACACTGAAGCTTTCTTT
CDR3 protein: CSVAPDPNTEAFF

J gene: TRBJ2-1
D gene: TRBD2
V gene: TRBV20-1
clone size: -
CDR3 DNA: TGCATTGCTTTAGATACGCTGACTAGCGGGAGAGGAGAACAGTTCTTC
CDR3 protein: CIALDTLTSGRGEQFF

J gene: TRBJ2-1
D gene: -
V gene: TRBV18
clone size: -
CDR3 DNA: TGTGCCAGCTCCCCGGGTGGCGCTAACAATGAGCAGTTCTTC
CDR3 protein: CASSPGGANNEQFF

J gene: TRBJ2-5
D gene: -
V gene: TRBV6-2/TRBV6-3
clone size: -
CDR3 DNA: TGTGTCAGCAGTTACTGGGTAGAAGAGACCCAGTACTTC
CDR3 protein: CVSSYWVEETQYF

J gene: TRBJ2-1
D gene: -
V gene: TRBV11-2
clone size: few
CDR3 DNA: TGTGCCAGCAGCCAAGGGGGTTGGAGCTACAATGAGCAGTTCTTC
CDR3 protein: CASSQGGWSYNEQFF

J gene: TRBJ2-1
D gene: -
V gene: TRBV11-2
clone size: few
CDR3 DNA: TGTGCCAGCAGCTTAGATGGCGGGGCTCGATTCAATGGGCAGTTCTTT
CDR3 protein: CASSLDGGARFNGQFF

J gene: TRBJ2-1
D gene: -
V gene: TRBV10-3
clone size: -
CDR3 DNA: TGTGCCATCAGTGAGTCGGCAGGGCGAAACAATGAGCAGTTCTTC
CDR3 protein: CAISESAGRNNEQFF

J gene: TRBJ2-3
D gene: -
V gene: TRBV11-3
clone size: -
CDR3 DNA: TGTGCCAGCAGCTTGGAGGCCACAGGGTCGCAGTATTTT
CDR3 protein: CASSLEATGSQYF

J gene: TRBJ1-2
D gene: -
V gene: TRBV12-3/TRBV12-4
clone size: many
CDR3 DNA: TGTGCCAGCAGTTTAAGGGACTCGGATGGCTACACCTTC
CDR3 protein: CASSLRDSDGYTF

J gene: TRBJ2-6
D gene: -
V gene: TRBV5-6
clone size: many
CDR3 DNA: TGTGCCAGCAGCTGGCGCCCTTCTGGGGCCAACGTCCTGACTTTC
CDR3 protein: CASSWRPSGANVLTF

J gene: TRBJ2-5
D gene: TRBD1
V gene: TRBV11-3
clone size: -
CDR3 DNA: TGTGCCAGCAGCGCTGACAGGGGGTCCCAAGAGACCCAGTACTTC
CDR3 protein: CASSADRGSQETQYF

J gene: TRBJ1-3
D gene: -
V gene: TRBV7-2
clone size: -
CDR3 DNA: TGTGCCAGCAGCTTAGCGTCGGGAAACACCATATATTTT
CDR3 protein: CASSLASGNTIYF

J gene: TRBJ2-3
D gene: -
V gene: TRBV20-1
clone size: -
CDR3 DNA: TGCAGCCTAGAGTGGCGACAATCTAGCACTGATACGCAGTATTTT
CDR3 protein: CSLEWRQSSTDTQYF

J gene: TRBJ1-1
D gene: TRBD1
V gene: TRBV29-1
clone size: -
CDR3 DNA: TGCAGCGCCGCCCAGGGGGAGAACACTGAAACGTTCTTT
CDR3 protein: CSAAQGENTETFF

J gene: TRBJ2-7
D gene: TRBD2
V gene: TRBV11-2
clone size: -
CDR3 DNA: TGTGCCGGCACCGGGACTAGCGGCGGGGAGCAGTACTTC
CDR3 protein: CAGTGTSGGEQYF

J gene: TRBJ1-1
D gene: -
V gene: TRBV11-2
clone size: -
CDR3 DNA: TGTGCCAGCAGCTTAGGGTCCGGAGTCACTGAAACTTTCTTT
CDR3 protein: CASSLGSGVTETFF

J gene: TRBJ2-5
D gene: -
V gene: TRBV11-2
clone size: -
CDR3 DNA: TGTGCCAGAAGCATACGGGACAACCAAGAGACCCAGTACTTC
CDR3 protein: CARSIRDNQETQYF

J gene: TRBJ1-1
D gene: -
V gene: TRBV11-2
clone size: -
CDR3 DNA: TGTGCCAGCAGCTTAGGGGGCTGGACTGACATTGAAGCTTTCTTT
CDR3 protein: CASSLGGWTDIEAFF

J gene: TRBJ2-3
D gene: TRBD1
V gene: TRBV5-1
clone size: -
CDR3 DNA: TGCGCCAGCAGCCGTATGGACAGGGCCACAGGTACGCAGTATTTT
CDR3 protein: CASSRMDRATGTQYF

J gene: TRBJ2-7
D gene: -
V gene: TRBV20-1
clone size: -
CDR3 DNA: TGCAGTGCTGAGGACAGCTGCGAGCAGTACTTC
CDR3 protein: CSAEDSCEQYF